The rows below give T cell receptor beta chains drawn from one sample of a study of CD8+ T cells in alopecia areata. The assay was immunoSEQ multiplex PCR, and TCRdb's table has in-frame clones only and misses some. The profile covers 100,000 to 150,000 clones, with more than 40% appearing a single time and roughly a sixth taken by the ten largest. The sequenced sample was CD8+ T cells sorted from blood, obtained at week 0. These receptors were obtained from a human donor with alopecia areata. The CDR3 runs from the conserved cysteine through the conserved F or W. D genes are given only for firm matches. Size values are once, few and many counts, or a class for expanded clones, and some rows have none.

v_call: TRBV30
j_call: TRBJ1-1
d_call: -
clone_size: -
cdr3_aa: CAWSVDVGTEAFF
cdr3_nt: TGTGCCTGGAGTGTGGACGTTGGCACTGAAGCTTTCTTT

v_call: TRBV2
j_call: TRBJ2-7
d_call: -
clone_size: -
cdr3_aa: CARSQGGEQYF
cdr3_nt: TGTGCCAGATCACAGGGAGGCGAGCAGTACTTC

v_call: TRBV2
j_call: TRBJ1-1
d_call: -
clone_size: -
cdr3_aa: CASGAGDTEAFF
cdr3_nt: TGTGCCAGCGGAGCCGGGGACACTGAAGCTTTCTTT

v_call: TRBV13
j_call: TRBJ2-7
d_call: TRBD1
clone_size: -
cdr3_aa: CASSFDRGNEQYF
cdr3_nt: TGTGCCAGCAGCTTTGACAGGGGCAACGAGCAGTACTTC

v_call: TRBV5-6
j_call: TRBJ1-5
d_call: -
clone_size: -
cdr3_aa: CASSFRESNQPQHF
cdr3_nt: TGTGCCAGCAGCTTTAGGGAATCCAATCAGCCCCAGCATTTT

v_call: TRBV7-3
j_call: TRBJ2-5
d_call: -
clone_size: many
cdr3_aa: CASSLVGLSQETQYF
cdr3_nt: TGTGCCAGCAGCTTAGTGGGCCTGAGCCAAGAGACCCAGTACTTC

v_call: TRBV7-9
j_call: TRBJ2-1
d_call: -
clone_size: -
cdr3_aa: CASSSADLAGLRGDEQFF
cdr3_nt: TGTGCCAGCAGCTCGGCCGACCTCGCGGGACTTCGCGGGGATGAGCAGTTCTTC

v_call: TRBV13
j_call: TRBJ1-2
d_call: -
clone_size: -
cdr3_aa: CASSSQDYGYTF
cdr3_nt: TGTGCCAGCAGCTCCCAGGACTATGGCTACACCTTC

v_call: TRBV4-2
j_call: TRBJ2-5
d_call: TRBD2
clone_size: -
cdr3_aa: CASSQATSGGGETQYF
cdr3_nt: TGTGCCAGCAGCCAAGCGACTAGCGGGGGTGGAGAGACCCAGTACTTC

v_call: TRBV10-3
j_call: TRBJ1-2
d_call: TRBD1
clone_size: -
cdr3_aa: CAISERTGNYGYTF
cdr3_nt: TGTGCCATCAGTGAGCGGACAGGGAACTATGGCTACACCTTC

v_call: TRBV5-6
j_call: TRBJ1-1
d_call: -
clone_size: -
cdr3_aa: CASSQSLSEAFF
cdr3_nt: TGTGCCAGCAGCCAAAGTCTCTCTGAAGCTTTCTTT

v_call: TRBV9
j_call: TRBJ1-2
d_call: -
clone_size: -
cdr3_aa: CASSGTESGYTF
cdr3_nt: TGTGCCAGCAGCGGGACAGAGAGTGGCTACACCTTC

v_call: TRBV27
j_call: TRBJ2-2
d_call: -
clone_size: few
cdr3_aa: CASSLSQGPGELFF
cdr3_nt: TGTGCCAGCAGTTTATCTCAGGGGCCCGGGGAGCTGTTTTTT

v_call: TRBV9
j_call: TRBJ2-1
d_call: -
clone_size: few
cdr3_aa: CASSARTGPYNEQFF
cdr3_nt: TGTGCCAGCAGCGCCAGAACGGGGCCTTACAATGAGCAGTTCTTC

v_call: TRBV28
j_call: TRBJ2-3
d_call: -
clone_size: few
cdr3_aa: CASSTGFGADTQYF
cdr3_nt: TGTGCCAGCAGTACAGGGTTTGGGGCAGATACGCAGTATTTT

v_call: TRBV19
j_call: TRBJ2-1
d_call: -
clone_size: -
cdr3_aa: CASSMDGNPYNEQFF
cdr3_nt: TGTGCCAGTAGTATGGACGGTAACCCCTACAATGAGCAGTTCTTC

v_call: TRBV13
j_call: TRBJ1-5
d_call: -
clone_size: -
cdr3_aa: CASSLSRESNQPQHF
cdr3_nt: TGTGCCAGCAGCTTATCGAGGGAGAGCAATCAGCCCCAGCATTTT

v_call: TRBV19
j_call: TRBJ1-1
d_call: TRBD1
clone_size: few
cdr3_aa: CASSIRGQMNTEAFF
cdr3_nt: TGTGCCAGTAGTATTCGGGGACAGATGAACACTGAAGCTTTCTTT

v_call: TRBV11-3
j_call: TRBJ2-3
d_call: TRBD2
clone_size: -
cdr3_aa: CASSLSGDSTDTQYF
cdr3_nt: TGTGCCAGCAGCCTTAGCGGGGATAGCACAGATACGCAGTATTTT

v_call: TRBV7-9
j_call: TRBJ1-1
d_call: -
clone_size: -
cdr3_aa: CASSLPPEEGPNTEAFF
cdr3_nt: TGTGCCAGCAGCTTACCGCCGGAGGAGGGGCCGAACACTGAAGCTTTCTTT

v_call: TRBV20-1
j_call: TRBJ1-1
d_call: -
clone_size: -
cdr3_aa: CSATRTEAFF
cdr3_nt: TGCAGTGCTACCCGCACTGAAGCTTTCTTT

v_call: TRBV7-9
j_call: TRBJ2-1
d_call: TRBD2
clone_size: few
cdr3_aa: CASSLSSGEYNEQFF
cdr3_nt: TGTGCCAGCAGCCTCTCGAGCGGGGAGTACAATGAGCAGTTCTTC

v_call: TRBV30
j_call: TRBJ2-2
d_call: -
clone_size: -
cdr3_aa: CAWTRGLTNTGELFF
cdr3_nt: TGTGCCTGGACGCGGGGGCTGACGAACACCGGGGAGCTGTTTTTT

v_call: TRBV18
j_call: TRBJ2-7
d_call: TRBD2
clone_size: -
cdr3_aa: CASSPESGDAYEQYF
cdr3_nt: TGTGCCAGCTCACCAGAGAGCGGGGATGCCTACGAGCAGTACTTC

v_call: TRBV29-1
j_call: TRBJ2-3
d_call: -
clone_size: -
cdr3_aa: CSVLGVHTQYF
cdr3_nt: TGCAGCGTACTCGGGGTACATACGCAGTATTTT

v_call: TRBV30
j_call: TRBJ1-6
d_call: TRBD1
clone_size: -
cdr3_aa: CAWSVGDRYDSPLHF
cdr3_nt: TGTGCCTGGAGTGTTGGGGACAGGTACGATTCACCCCTCCACTTT

v_call: TRBV29-1
j_call: TRBJ2-3
d_call: -
clone_size: few
cdr3_aa: CSVVRDTQYF
cdr3_nt: TGCAGCGTTGTGAGAGATACGCAGTATTTT

v_call: TRBV11-2
j_call: TRBJ1-5
d_call: -
clone_size: -
cdr3_aa: CASSLDPNSNQPQHF
cdr3_nt: TGTGCCAGCAGCTTAGATCCCAATAGCAATCAGCCCCAGCATTTT

v_call: TRBV27
j_call: TRBJ1-5
d_call: -
clone_size: -
cdr3_aa: CASSWESNQPQHF
cdr3_nt: TGTGCCAGCAGTTGGGAGAGCAATCAGCCCCAGCATTTT

v_call: TRBV25-1
j_call: TRBJ2-1
d_call: TRBD1
clone_size: -
cdr3_aa: CASNDRGRYNEQFF
cdr3_nt: TGTGCCAGCAATGACAGGGGTCGCTACAATGAGCAGTTCTTC

v_call: TRBV27
j_call: TRBJ1-2
d_call: -
clone_size: -
cdr3_aa: CASAQGDYGYTF
cdr3_nt: TGTGCCAGCGCCCAAGGAGACTATGGCTACACCTTC